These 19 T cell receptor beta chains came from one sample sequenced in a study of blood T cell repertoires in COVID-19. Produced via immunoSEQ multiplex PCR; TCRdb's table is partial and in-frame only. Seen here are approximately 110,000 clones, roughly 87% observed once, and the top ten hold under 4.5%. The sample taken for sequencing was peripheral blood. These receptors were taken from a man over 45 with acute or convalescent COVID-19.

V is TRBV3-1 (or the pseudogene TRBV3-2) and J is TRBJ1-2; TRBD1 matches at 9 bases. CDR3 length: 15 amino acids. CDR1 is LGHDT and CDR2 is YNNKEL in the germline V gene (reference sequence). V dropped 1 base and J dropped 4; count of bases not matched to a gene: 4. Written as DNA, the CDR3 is TGTGCCAGCAGCCAAGTGGGACAGGGCCTCTATGGCTACACCTTC. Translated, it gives CASSQVGQGLYGYTF.

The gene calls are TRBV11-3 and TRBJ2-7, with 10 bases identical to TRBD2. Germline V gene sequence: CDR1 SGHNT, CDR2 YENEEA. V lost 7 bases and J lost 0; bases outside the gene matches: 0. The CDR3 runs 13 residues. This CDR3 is CASTSGSSYEQYF. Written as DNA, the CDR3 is TGTGCCAGCACTAGCGGGAGCTCCTACGAGCAGTACTTC.

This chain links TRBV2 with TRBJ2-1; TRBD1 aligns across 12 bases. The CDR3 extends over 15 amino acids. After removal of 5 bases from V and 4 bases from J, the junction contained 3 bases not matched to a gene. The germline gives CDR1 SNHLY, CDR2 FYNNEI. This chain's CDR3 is CASSRDRGPYNEQFF. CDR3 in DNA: TGTGCCAGCAGTAGGGACAGGGGGCCTTACAATGAGCAGTTCTTC.

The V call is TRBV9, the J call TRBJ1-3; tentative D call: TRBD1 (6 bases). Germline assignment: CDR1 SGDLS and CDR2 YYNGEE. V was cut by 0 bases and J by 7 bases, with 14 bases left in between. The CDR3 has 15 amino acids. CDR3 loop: CASSVEGGRGNTIYF. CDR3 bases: TGTGCCAGCAGCGTAGAGGGTGGCAGGGGTAACACCATATATTTT.

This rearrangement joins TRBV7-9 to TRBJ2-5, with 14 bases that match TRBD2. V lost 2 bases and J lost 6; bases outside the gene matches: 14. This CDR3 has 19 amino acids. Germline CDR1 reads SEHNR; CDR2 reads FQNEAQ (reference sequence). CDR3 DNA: TGTGCCAGCAGCTTATCGACTAGCGGGAGGGAGGGTGACCCCAAGACCCAGTACTTC. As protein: CASSLSTSGREGDPKTQYF.

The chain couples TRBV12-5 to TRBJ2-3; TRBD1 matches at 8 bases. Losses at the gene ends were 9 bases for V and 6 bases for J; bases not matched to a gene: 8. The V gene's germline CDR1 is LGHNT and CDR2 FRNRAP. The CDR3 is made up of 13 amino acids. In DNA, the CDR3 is TGTGCTAGCCAACCCGGACAGGGTGATACGCAGTATTTT. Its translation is CASQPGQGDTQYF.

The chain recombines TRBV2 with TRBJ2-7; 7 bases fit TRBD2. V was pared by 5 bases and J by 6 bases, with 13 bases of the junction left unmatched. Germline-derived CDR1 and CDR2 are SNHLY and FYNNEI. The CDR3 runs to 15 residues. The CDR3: CASSFPRDYDSEQYF. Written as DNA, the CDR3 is TGTGCCAGCAGTTTTCCCCGGGACTACGATTCCGAGCAGTACTTC.

Written as DNA, the CDR3 is TGTGCCAGCTCACCGCCCCTACTAACGAACACTGAAGCTTTCTTT. This codes for CASSPPLLTNTEAFF. J is TRBJ1-1 and V is TRBV18; D is ambiguous. CDR1 and CDR2 from the germline V gene are KGHSH and LQKENI. This CDR3 spans 15 amino acids. The V and J ends lost 3 bases and 1 base respectively, with 12 bases between them.

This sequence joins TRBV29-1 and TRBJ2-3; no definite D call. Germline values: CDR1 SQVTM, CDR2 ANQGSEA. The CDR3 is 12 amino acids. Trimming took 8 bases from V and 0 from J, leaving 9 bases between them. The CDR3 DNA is TGCAGCATGACTCAAAGCACAGATACGCAGTATTTT. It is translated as CSMTQSTDTQYF.

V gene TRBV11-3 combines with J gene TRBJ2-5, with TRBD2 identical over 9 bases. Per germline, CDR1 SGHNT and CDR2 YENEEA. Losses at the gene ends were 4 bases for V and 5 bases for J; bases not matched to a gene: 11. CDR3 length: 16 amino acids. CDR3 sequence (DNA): TGTGCCAGCAGCTCAGTAAGAGTAGCGGGAGTGGAGACCCAGTACTTC. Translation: CASSSVRVAGVETQYF.

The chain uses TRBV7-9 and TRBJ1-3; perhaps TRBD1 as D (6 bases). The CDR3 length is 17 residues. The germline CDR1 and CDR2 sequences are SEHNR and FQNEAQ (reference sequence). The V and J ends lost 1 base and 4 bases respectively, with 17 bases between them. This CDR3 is CASSLVGGRSGGNTIYF. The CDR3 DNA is TGTGCCAGCAGCTTAGTTGGGGGCCGTTCAGGCGGAAACACCATATATTTT.

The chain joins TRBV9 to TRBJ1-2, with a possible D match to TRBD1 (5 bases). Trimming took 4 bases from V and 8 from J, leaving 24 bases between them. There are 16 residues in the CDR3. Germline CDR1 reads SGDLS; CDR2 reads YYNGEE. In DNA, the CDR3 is TGTGCCAGCAGCCCCCGGACCGGGGGGGAAGGGTCGGGCTACACCTTC. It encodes CASSPRTGGEGSGYTF.

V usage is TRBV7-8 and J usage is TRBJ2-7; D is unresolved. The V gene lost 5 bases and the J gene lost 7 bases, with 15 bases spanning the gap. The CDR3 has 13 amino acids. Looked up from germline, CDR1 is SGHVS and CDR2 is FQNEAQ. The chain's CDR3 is CASSLYRSSEQYF. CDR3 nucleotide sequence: TGTGCCAGCAGCCTCTACCGGTCTTCAGAGCAGTACTTC. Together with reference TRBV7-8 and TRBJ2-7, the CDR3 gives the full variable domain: GAGVSQSPRYKVAKRGQDVALRCDPISGHVSLFWYQQALGQGPEFLTYFQNEAQLDKSGLPSDRFFAERPEGSVSTLKIQRTQQEDSAVYLCASSLYRSSEQYFGPGTRLTVT.

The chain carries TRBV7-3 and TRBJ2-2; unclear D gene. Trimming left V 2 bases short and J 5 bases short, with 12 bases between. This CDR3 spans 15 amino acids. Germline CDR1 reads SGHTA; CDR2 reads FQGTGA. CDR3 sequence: CASSLDPSGTGELFF. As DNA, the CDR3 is TGTGCCAGCAGCTTAGACCCCTCAGGTACCGGGGAGCTGTTTTTT.

This CDR3 is CASSRENTEAFF. CDR3 sequence (DNA): TGTGCCAGCAGTAGAGAGAACACTGAAGCTTTCTTT. This rearrangement joins TRBV28 to TRBJ1-1; D gene unclear. V shed 5 bases and J shed 1 base, with 5 bases lying between them. CDR3 length: 12 amino acids. The V gene's germline CDR1 is MDHEN and CDR2 SYDVKM. Combining the CDR3 with reference TRBV28 and TRBJ1-1 gives the whole variable domain DVKVTQSSRYLVKRTGEKVFLECVQDMDHENMFWYRQDPGLGLRLIYFSYDVKMKEKGDIPEGYSVSREKKERFSLILESASTNQTSMYLCASSRENTEAFFGQGTRLTVV.

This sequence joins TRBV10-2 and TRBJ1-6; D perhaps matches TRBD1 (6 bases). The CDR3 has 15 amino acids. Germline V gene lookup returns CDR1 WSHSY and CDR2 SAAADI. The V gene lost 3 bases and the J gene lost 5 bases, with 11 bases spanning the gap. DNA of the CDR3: TGCGCCAGCAGTGACGGACAGCTTGATAATTCACCCCTCCACTTT. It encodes CASSDGQLDNSPLHF.

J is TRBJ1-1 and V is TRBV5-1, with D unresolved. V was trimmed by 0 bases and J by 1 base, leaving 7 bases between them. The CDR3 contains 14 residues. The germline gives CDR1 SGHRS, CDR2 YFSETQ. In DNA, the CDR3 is TGCGCCAGCAGCTTGGCCACAGCGAACACTGAAGCTTTCTTT. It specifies CASSLATANTEAFF. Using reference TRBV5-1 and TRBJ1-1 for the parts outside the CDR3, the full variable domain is KAGVTQTPRYLIKTRGQQVTLSCSPISGHRSVSWYQQTPGQGLQFLFEYFSETQRNKGNFPGRFSGRQFSNSRSEMNVSTLELGDSALYLCASSLATANTEAFFGQGTRLTVV.

In nucleotides, the CDR3 is TGTGCCAGCAGTTTAGCATCGGGGGGTTCACCCCTCCACTTT. Residues: CASSLASGGSPLHF. The V and J genes are TRBV28 and TRBJ1-6, with D tentatively TRBD1 (5 bases). CDR1 MDHEN and CDR2 SYDVKM come from the germline V gene. The CDR3 sequence is 14 residues long. V gave up 2 bases and J gave up 9 bases, with 11 bases separating them.

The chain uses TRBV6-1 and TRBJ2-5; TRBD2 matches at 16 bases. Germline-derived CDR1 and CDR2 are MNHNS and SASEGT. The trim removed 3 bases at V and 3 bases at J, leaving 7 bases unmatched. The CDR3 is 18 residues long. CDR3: CASSEARGLAGGKETQYF. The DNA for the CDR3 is TGTGCCAGCAGTGAGGCCCGGGGACTAGCGGGGGGGAAAGAGACCCAGTACTTC.